These T cell receptor beta chains were read from a single sample in a study of T cells in Graves' hyperthyroidism and ophthalmopathy. TCRdb re-called the multiplex PCR reads with MiXCR, one entry per CDR3 protein. The data show about 840,000 distinct CDR3 sequences, 35% to 40% seen once. Sequencing was performed on blood. These receptor sequences come from a man aged 18 to 30 with Graves' hyperthyroidism. Each CDR3 is given with its conserved first and last residue. The order of the fields is J gene, D gene, CDR3 length, V gene, clone size, CDR3 DNA, CDR3 protein. D genes are given only for firm matches. Rows give clone size only sometimes, using once, few, many, or a class for an expanded clone.

>TRBJ1-1|-|15|TRBV19|-
TGTGCCAGTACCACAAAAGGAGGGGGGAACACTGAAGCTTTCTTT
CASTTKGGGNTEAFF
>TRBJ2-7|TRBD2|15|TRBV7-2|many
TGTGCCAGCAGCTTAGCTAGCGGGGGGGCCTACGAGCAGTACTTC
CASSLASGGAYEQYF
>TRBJ1-5|-|14|TRBV12-3/TRBV12-4|-
TGTGCCAGCAGTTCCGGACGGGAAAATCAGCCCCAGCATTTT
CASSSGRENQPQHF
>TRBJ2-7|-|14|TRBV3-1|few
TGTGCCAGCAGCCCTCGACCAACAGACTACGAGCAGTACTTC
CASSPRPTDYEQYF
>TRBJ1-1|-|14|TRBV24-1|-
TGTGCCAGCAGTCTTCGACAGCCGAACACTGAAGCTTTCTTT
CASSLRQPNTEAFF
>TRBJ1-1|-|10|TRBV29-1|-
TGCAGTGACGAGGGTACTGAAGCTTTCTTT
CSDEGTEAFF
>TRBJ1-1|-|10|TRBV7-2|many
TGTGCCGACCCAAACACTGAAGCTTTCTTT
CADPNTEAFF
>TRBJ2-7|-|14|TRBV2|many
TGTGCCAGCAATCGGGACGGCGGCTCCTACGAGCAGTACTTC
CASNRDGGSYEQYF
>TRBJ1-5|-|16|TRBV6-5|few
TGTGCCAGCAGTTTCGGTCCGGGAGGGACCAATCAGCCCCAGCATTTT
CASSFGPGGTNQPQHF
>TRBJ2-7|TRBD2|14|TRBV20-1|few
TGCAGTGCAGGGACTATTGATGGGGCCTACGAGCAGTACTTC
CSAGTIDGAYEQYF
>TRBJ1-3|-|13|TRBV29-1|-
TGCAGCGTTGACGGGGTGGGGGGAAACACCATATATTTT
CSVDGVGGNTIYF
>TRBJ2-5|TRBD1|12|TRBV29-1|many
TGCAGCGGTGGACAGGCGCGGGAGACCCAGTACTTC
CSGGQARETQYF
>TRBJ2-2|-|12|TRBV5-4|-
TGTGCCAGCATCGGTAACACCGGGGAGCTGTTTTTT
CASIGNTGELFF
>TRBJ1-1|-|14|TRBV7-2|many
TGTGCCAGCAGCTACGGGAGCCTGAACACTGAAGCTTTCTTT
CASSYGSLNTEAFF
>TRBJ1-5|-|17|TRBV20-1|few
TGCAGTGCTAGAGGACTAGGGACGGGGTATAGCAATCAGCCCCAGCATTTT
CSARGLGTGYSNQPQHF
>TRBJ1-1|-|13|TRBV29-1|many
TGCAGCGTTGTTGGCCAGGATGGGACTGAAGCTTTCTTT
CSVVGQDGTEAFF
>TRBJ1-6|-|15|TRBV15|many
TGTGCCACCAGTCAGTTTGGGGACCCTTATTCACCCCTCCACTTT
CATSQFGDPYSPLHF
>TRBJ1-1|-|15|TRBV11-2|-
TGTGCCAGCACCACCAGGTTGACCGCGAACACTGAAGCTTTCTTT
CASTTRLTANTEAFF
>TRBJ2-5|TRBD2|15|TRBV7-3|once
TGTGCCAGCAGCCAGTACTGGACTAGACAAGAGACCCAGTACTTC
CASSQYWTRQETQYF
>TRBJ2-7|TRBD1|15|TRBV20-1|few
TGCAGTGCTAGTCCCTCCGGGACAGGACCTTACGAGCAGTACTTC
CSASPSGTGPYEQYF
>TRBJ1-6|-|14|TRBV12-5|-
TGTGCTAGTGGTTTGCCCGGGAGCAATTCACCCCTCCACTTT
CASGLPGSNSPLHF
>TRBJ2-5|TRBD2|14|TRBV4-2|many
TGTGCCAGCACGGCGCTAGCGGGAGAAGAGACCCAGTACTTC
CASTALAGEETQYF
>TRBJ2-7|-|14|TRBV19|many
TGTGCCAGTAGTAAAGCTACAGGAGACTACGAGCAGTACTTC
CASSKATGDYEQYF
>TRBJ2-5|-|15|TRBV20-1|-
TGCAGTGCTAGTGACCTTAGACTCAACCAAGAGACCCAGTACTTC
CSASDLRLNQETQYF
>TRBJ1-6|-|14|TRBV12-3/TRBV12-4|-
TGTGCCAGCAGTTTAGAGGGGAGAAGGACACCCCTCCACTTT
CASSLEGRRTPLHF
>TRBJ2-7|-|13|TRBV2|few
TGTGCCAGCATAATAGACACTTCCTACGAGCAGTACTTC
CASIIDTSYEQYF
>TRBJ1-4|-|11|TRBV7-9|-
TGTGCCAGCAGCCTGTACGGGAAACTGTTTTTT
CASSLYGKLFF
>TRBJ2-5|TRBD2|16|TRBV25-1|once
TGTGCCAGCAGTATAGCGGGAGATAAAGTGGAAGAGACCCAGTACTTC
CASSIAGDKVEETQYF
>TRBJ1-3|-|16|TRBV14|few
TGTGCCAGCAGCCAGGGGAGTAAGGTCCGTGGAAACACCATATATTTT
CASSQGSKVRGNTIYF
>TRBJ1-1|TRBD1|11|TRBV20-1|many
TGCAGTGCTGCCGGGACAGAGAAAGCTTTCTTT
CSAAGTEKAFF
>TRBJ1-2|TRBD1|13|TRBV7-2|few
TGTGCCAGCAGCCGTGGGACAGGGGTTGGCTACACCTTC
CASSRGTGVGYTF
>TRBJ1-3|-|15|TRBV7-2|many
TGTGCCAGCAGCTCTCAGGGAACCTCTGGAAACACCATATATTTT
CASSSQGTSGNTIYF
>TRBJ2-7|-|17|TRBV7-4|-
TGTGCCAGCAGCTATTGGCTAGACGCTTGTTTCTCCTACGAGCAGTACTTC
CASSYWLDACFSYEQYF